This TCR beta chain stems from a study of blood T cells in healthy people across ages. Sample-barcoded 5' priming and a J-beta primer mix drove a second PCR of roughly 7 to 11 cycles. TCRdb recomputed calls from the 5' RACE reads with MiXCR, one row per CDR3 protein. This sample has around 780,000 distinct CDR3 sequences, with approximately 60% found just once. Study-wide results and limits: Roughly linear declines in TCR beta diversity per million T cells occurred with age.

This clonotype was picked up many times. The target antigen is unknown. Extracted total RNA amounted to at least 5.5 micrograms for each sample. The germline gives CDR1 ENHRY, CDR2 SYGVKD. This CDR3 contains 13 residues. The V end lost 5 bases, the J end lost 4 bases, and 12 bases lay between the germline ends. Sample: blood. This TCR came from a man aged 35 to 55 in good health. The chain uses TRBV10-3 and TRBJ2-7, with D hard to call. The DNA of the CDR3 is TGTGCCATCAGTTTAGCCGAGCGATACGAGCAGTACTTC. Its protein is CAISLAERYEQYF.